This entry describes one T cell receptor (beta chain). Authors' data handling: Estimated nucleated cell counts came from reference gene primer amplification. Profiling relied on immunoSEQ multiplex PCR, and the TCRdb table lists in-frame clones only, not all of them. Clone size and the V and J calls come from that table; the DNA yielded D and trimming. The repertoire holds about 140,000 clones, around 80% seen once, with around 4.2% in the top ten. The CDR3 is made up of 15 amino acids. The V gene end was trimmed by 4 bases and the J gene end by 4 bases; junction bases not matched to a gene: 8. Germline CDR1 reads LGHDT; CDR2 reads YNNKEL (reference sequence). This sample is drawn from a study of blood T cell repertoires in COVID-19. Across the study: Researchers got acute and convalescent COVID-19 samples from the United States, Italy and Spain. In each case, the material was cDNA or gDNA derived from T cells, B-cell-depleted T cells, or PBMCs.

Source material: peripheral blood. The TCR sequence derives from a woman older than 75 with active or convalescent COVID-19. This chain joins TRBV3-1 (or the pseudogene TRBV3-2) and TRBJ1-1, with 8 bases fitting TRBD1. The CDR3 sequence: CASSRRLDRVTEAFF. CDR3 nucleotides: TGTGCCAGCAGCCGAAGATTGGACAGGGTCACTGAAGCTTTCTTT.